The rows below give T cell receptor beta chains drawn from one sample of a study of T cells in Graves' hyperthyroidism and ophthalmopathy. TCRdb re-analysed the multiplex PCR reads in MiXCR, keeping a single row per CDR3 protein. Of about 840,000 distinct CDR3 sequences listed, approximately 40% are singletons. The sample was blood. The source is a man in his late teens or twenties with Graves' hyperthyroidism. Each CDR3 is given without its conserved first and last residue.

j_gene	v_gene	CDR3aa
TRBJ2-7	TRBV9	ASSPSGVHYEQY
TRBJ1-5	TRBV15	ATSTDSLPFSSNQPQH
TRBJ2-5	TRBV24-1	ATSFLGETQY
TRBJ2-2	TRBV2	ASSGTSGSPGELF
TRBJ2-2	TRBV5-1	ASSLDPHGSTGELF
TRBJ1-3	TRBV9	ASSVGQGHYGYTLY
TRBJ1-5	TRBV19	ASIPGYNQPQH
TRBJ1-5	TRBV4-3	ASSQGQDNQPQH
TRBJ1-5	TRBV6-5	ASSLIGDGNQPQH
TRBJ1-2	TRBV10-3	AGSEGQSYYGYT
TRBJ2-5	TRBV5-4	ASSDGPLETQY
TRBJ1-2	TRBV10-3	AITDRADNYGYT
TRBJ1-1	TRBV7-9	ASSLENSLNTEAF
TRBJ1-6	TRBV7-8	ASSLLELDNSPLH
TRBJ1-4	TRBV4-1	ASSQDEKLF
TRBJ1-2	TRBV2	ASSLGWDRGNYGYT
TRBJ1-2	TRBV9	ASSPTNGDSAYGYT
TRBJ1-1	TRBV2	ASRKDRANTEAF
TRBJ1-5	TRBV7-9	ASSLDSQPQH
TRBJ2-7	TRBV15	ATSTAGTGGEQY
TRBJ2-7	TRBV5-6	ASSLYGNYEQY
TRBJ1-4	TRBV20-1	SARVRSNEKLF
TRBJ1-6	TRBV10-3	ASRPDGTGVYNSPLH
TRBJ2-2	TRBV29-1	SVNPGTGELF
TRBJ1-4	TRBV20-1	SASRGQGREKLF
TRBJ2-7	TRBV7-2	AGSLVAYEQY
TRBJ1-4	TRBV5-1	ASSVGSDEKLF
TRBJ1-1	TRBV9	ASSAGTPEAF
TRBJ1-4	TRBV5-1	ASRQFATNEKLF